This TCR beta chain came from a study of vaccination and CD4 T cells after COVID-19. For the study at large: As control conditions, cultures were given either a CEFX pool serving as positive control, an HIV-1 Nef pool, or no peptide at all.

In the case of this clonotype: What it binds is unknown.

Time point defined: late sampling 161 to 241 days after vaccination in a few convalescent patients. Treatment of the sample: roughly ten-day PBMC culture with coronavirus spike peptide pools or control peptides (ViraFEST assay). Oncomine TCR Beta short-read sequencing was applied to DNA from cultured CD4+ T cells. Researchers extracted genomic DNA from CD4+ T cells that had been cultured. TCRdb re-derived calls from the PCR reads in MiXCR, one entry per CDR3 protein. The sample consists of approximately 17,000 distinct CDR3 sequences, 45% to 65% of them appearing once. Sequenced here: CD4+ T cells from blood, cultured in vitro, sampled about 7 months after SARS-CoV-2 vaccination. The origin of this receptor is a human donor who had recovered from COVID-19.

In nucleotides, the CDR3 is TGTGCCAGCAGATGGGGGACAGGGGACACCGGGGAGCTGTTTTTT. It specifies CASRWGTGDTGELFF. The rearrangement uses TRBV11-3 and TRBJ2-2; TRBD1 matches at 10 bases. The CDR3 contains 15 residues. V dropped 6 bases and J dropped 3; count of bases not matched to a gene: 4. Per the germline V gene, CDR1 is SGHNT and CDR2 is YENEEA.